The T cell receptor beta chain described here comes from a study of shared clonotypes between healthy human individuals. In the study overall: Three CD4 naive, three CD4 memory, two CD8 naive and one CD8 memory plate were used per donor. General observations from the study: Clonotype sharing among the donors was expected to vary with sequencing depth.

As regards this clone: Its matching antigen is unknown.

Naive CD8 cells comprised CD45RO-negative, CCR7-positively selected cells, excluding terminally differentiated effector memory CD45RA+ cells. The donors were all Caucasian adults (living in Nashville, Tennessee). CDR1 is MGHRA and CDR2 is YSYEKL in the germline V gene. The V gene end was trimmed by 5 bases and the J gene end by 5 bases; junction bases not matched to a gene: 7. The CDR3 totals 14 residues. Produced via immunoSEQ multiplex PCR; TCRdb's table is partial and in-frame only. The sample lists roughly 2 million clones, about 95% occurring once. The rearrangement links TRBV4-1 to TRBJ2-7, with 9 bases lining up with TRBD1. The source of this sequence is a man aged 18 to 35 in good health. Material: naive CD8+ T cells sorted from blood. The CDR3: CASSGRDRADEQYF. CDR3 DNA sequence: TGCGCCAGCAGCGGGCGGGACAGGGCCGACGAGCAGTACTTC.